This TCR beta chain was captured by sequencing in a study of shared clonotypes between healthy human individuals. This clone was observed a handful of times. The germline gives CDR1 KGHSH, CDR2 LQKENI. Trimming pared 0 bases from V and 4 bases from J, leaving 9 bases between. This CDR3 has 14 amino acids. The DNA input per sorted-subset replicate PCR was about 190 ng, corresponding to some 30,000 T cell genomes. Profiling relied on immunoSEQ multiplex PCR, and the TCRdb table lists in-frame clones only, not all of them. The sample includes about 230,000 clones, under 80% of them seen just once. Sequencing input: memory CD4+ T cells sorted from blood. Subset: CD45RA-negative fraction. This clonotype was sampled from a man aged 25-45 years in good health. The chain combines TRBV18 with TRBJ2-5, with D possibly being TRBD1 (6 bases). The chain's CDR3 is CASSPPPRGETQYF. Written as DNA, the CDR3 is TGTGCCAGCTCACCACCCCCCAGGGGAGAGACCCAGTACTTC.